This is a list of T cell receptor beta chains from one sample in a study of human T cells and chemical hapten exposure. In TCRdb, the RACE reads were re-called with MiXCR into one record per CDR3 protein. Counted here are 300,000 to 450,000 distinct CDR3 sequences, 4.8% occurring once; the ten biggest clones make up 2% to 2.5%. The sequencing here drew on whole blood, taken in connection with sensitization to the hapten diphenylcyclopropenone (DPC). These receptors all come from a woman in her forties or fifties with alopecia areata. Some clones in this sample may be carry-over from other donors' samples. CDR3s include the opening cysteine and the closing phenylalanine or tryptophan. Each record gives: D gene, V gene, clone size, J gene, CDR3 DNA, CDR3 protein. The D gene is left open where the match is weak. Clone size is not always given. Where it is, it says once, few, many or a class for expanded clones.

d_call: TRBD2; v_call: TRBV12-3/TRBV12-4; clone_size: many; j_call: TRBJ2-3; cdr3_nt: TGTGCCAGCAGTAAAGCCGGACTAGTCGGAACAGATACGCAGTATTTT; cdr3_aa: CASSKAGLVGTDTQYF
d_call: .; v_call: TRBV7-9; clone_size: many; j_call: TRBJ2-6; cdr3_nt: TGTGCCAGCAGCTCATCGAACTCTGGGGCCAACGTCCTGACTTTC; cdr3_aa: CASSSSNSGANVLTF
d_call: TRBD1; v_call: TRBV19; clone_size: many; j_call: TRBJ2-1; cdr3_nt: TGTGCCAGTAGTATAGATCGACAGGGTGCCTTCTTC; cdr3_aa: CASSIDRQGAFF
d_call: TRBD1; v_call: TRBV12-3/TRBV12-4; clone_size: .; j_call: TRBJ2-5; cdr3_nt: TGTGCCAGCAGTTTAAGGGGGCATTCACAAGAGACCCAGTACTTC; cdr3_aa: CASSLRGHSQETQYF
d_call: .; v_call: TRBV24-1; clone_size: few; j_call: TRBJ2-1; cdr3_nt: TGTGCCACCAGTGATCCGGACTACAATGAGCAGTTCTTC; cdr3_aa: CATSDPDYNEQFF
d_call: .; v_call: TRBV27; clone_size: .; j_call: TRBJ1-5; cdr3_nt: TGTGCCAGCAGTTTATCTTCCGGTAGCAATCAGCCCCAGCATTTT; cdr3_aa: CASSLSSGSNQPQHF
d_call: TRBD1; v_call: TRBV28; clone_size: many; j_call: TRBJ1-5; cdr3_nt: TGTGCCAGCAGCCCTGGGACAGGGTCAGACAATCAGCCCCAGCATTTT; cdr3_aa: CASSPGTGSDNQPQHF
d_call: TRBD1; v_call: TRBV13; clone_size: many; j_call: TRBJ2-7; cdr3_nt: TGTGCCAGCAGCTTAGGCCGGGACAGGATCGGGGAGCAGTACTTC; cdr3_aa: CASSLGRDRIGEQYF
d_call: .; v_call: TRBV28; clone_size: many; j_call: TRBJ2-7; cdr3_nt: TGTGCCAGCAGTTCTTCTGAAACGTATATAACCTACGAGCAGTACTTC; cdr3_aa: CASSSSETYITYEQYF
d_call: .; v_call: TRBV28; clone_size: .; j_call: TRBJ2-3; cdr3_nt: TGTGCCAGCAGCTCACTCGGGCAGGTGGGAGTCACAGATACGCAGTATTTT; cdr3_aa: CASSSLGQVGVTDTQYF
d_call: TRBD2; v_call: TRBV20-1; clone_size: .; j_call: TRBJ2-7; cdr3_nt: TGCAGTGCTAGGCTACTAGCGGCAAGCTCCTACGAGCAGTACTTC; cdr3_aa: CSARLLAASSYEQYF
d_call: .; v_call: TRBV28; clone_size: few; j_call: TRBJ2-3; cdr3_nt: TGTGCCAGCAGTCCCCGACTGGGAGGCACAGATACGCAGTATTTT; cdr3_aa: CASSPRLGGTDTQYF
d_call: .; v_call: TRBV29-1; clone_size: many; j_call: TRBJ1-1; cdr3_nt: TGCAGCACCGAAGAGGGAGCTTTCTTT; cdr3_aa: CSTEEGAFF
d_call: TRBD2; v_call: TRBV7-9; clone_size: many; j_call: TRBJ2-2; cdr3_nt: TGTGCCAGCAGCCCGAGCGGGAGTTTCACCGGGGAGCTGTTTTTT; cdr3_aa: CASSPSGSFTGELFF
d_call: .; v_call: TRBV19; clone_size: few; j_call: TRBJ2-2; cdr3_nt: TGTGCCAGTACCATGGGACAGAACACCGGGGAGCTGTTTTTT; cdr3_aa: CASTMGQNTGELFF
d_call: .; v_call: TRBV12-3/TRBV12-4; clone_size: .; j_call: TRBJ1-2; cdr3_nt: TGTGCCAGCAGTTTAGGGGCAGGCCGACCTCAAGGCTACACCTTC; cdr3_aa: CASSLGAGRPQGYTF
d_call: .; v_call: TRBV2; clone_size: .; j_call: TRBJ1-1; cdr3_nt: TGTGCCAGCAGTGAAGACCTCCGACCACTTGAAGCTTTCTTT; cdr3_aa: CASSEDLRPLEAFF
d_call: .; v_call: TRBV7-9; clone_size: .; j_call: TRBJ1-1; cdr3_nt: TGTGCCAGCAGCTTAGGTTTCAGGGGAGGTTCCCGAGGGAGCTCTGAAGCTTTCTTT; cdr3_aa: CASSLGFRGGSRGSSEAFF
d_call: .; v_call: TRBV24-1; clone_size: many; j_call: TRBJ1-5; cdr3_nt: TGTGCCACCAGTGACCGATGGACAGACGGGCAGCCCCAGCATTTT; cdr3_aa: CATSDRWTDGQPQHF
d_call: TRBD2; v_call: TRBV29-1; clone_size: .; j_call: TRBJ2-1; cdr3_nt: TGCAGCTCAAAGGGGCTAGCGGGAGTGGATGAGCAGTTCTTC; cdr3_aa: CSSKGLAGVDEQFF
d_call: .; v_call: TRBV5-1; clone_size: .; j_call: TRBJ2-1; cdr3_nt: TGCGCCAGCAACGGAGGGCAGGGCTCCTACAATGAGCAGTTCTTC; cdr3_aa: CASNGGQGSYNEQFF
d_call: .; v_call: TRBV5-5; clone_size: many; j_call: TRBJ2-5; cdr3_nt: TGTGCCAGCAGCCCGCGGACCATAGCGGAGGAGACCCAGTACTTC; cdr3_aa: CASSPRTIAEETQYF
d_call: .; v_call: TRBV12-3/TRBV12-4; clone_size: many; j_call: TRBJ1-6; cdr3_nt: TGTGCGACGCGGAGCTCCTATAATTCACCCCTCCACTTT; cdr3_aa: CATRSSYNSPLHF
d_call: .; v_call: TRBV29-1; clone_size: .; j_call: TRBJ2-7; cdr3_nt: TGCAGCGTTGAAGAGGGAAGGTACGAGCAGTACTTC; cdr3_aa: CSVEEGRYEQYF
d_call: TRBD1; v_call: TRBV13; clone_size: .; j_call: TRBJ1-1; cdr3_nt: TGTGCCAGCAGCCCCGCCCCGGGACAGGGGGCCCGAGCTTTCTTT; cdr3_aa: CASSPAPGQGARAFF
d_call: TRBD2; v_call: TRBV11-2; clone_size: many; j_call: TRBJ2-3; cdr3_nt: TGTGCCAGCAGCTTCGCGGGAGGGCGCACAGATACGCAGTATTTT; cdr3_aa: CASSFAGGRTDTQYF
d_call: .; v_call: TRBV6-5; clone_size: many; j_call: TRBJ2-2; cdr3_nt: TGTGCCAGCAGTCCGGAACCCGGGGAGCTGTTTTTT; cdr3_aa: CASSPEPGELFF
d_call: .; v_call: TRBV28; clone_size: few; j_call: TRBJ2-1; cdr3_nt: TGTGCCAGCAGCTCCCTCCTAGGGGTATTATACAATGAGCAGTTCTTC; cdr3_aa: CASSSLLGVLYNEQFF
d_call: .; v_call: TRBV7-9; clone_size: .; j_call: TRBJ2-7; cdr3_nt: TGTGCCAGCAGCCCGAACATCTACGAGCAGTACTTC; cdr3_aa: CASSPNIYEQYF
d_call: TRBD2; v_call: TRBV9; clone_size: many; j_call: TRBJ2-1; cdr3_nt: TGTGCCAGCAGCGCTCGTTGGACTAGCGGGAGGGCAGGGTACAATGAGCAGTTCTTC; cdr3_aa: CASSARWTSGRAGYNEQFF
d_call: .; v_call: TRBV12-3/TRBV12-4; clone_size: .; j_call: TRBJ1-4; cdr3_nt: TGTGCCAGCAGCGCCTATGGGGCGGGTGATGAAAAACTGTTTTTT; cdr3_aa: CASSAYGAGDEKLFF
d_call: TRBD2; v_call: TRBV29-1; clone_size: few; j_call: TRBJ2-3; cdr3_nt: TGCAGCGTCCTACTAGCGGGAGGGCCAGATACGCAGTATTTT; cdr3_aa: CSVLLAGGPDTQYF
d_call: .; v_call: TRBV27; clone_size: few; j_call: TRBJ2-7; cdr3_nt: TGTGCCAGCAAGCAGGGCTCCAGCTACGAGCAGTACTTC; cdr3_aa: CASKQGSSYEQYF
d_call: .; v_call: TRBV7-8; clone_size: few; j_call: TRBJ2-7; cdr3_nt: TGTGCCAGCAGCCCCACCGCAGGGAGCTCCTACGAGCAGTACTTC; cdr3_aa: CASSPTAGSSYEQYF
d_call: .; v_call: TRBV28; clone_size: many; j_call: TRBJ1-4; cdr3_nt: TGTGCCAGCAGTCTCGCTGACGGACGTGAAAAACTGTTTTTT; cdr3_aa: CASSLADGREKLFF
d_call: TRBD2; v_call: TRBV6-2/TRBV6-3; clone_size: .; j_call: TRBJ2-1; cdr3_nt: TGTGCCAGCAGTTACGTCGCTAGCGGGAGGTTCTACAATGAGCAGTTCTTC; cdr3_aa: CASSYVASGRFYNEQFF
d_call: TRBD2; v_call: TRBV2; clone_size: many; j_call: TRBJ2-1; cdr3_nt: TGTGCCAGCAGTATCTCTTTCACCGGGACTAGCGAGAAGTTCTTC; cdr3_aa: CASSISFTGTSEKFF
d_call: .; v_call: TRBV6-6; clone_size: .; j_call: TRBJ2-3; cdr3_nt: TGTGCCACCAGACAGCCCACAGATACGCAGTATTTT; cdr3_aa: CATRQPTDTQYF
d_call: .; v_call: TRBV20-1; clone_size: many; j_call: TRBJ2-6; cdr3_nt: TGCAGTGCTAGGGACACCGGCTCTGGGGCCAACGTCCTGACTTTC; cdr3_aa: CSARDTGSGANVLTF
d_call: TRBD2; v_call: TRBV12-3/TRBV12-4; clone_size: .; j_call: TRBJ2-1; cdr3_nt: TGTGCCAGCAGTTTAGGAGGCCGGGAGGTCTTC; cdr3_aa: CASSLGGREVF
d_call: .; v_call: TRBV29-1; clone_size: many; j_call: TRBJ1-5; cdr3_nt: TGCAGCGTTGGACAGGAAGGGGGGCCCCAGCATTTT; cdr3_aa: CSVGQEGGPQHF
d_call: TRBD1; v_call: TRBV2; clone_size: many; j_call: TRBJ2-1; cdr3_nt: TGTGCCAGTAACAGGGGTAGGGGGCATGAGCAGTTCTTC; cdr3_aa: CASNRGRGHEQFF
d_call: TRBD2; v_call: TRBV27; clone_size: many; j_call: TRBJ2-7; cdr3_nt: TGTGCCAGCAGTCCATCTGGCGGGAGATACGAGCAGTACTTC; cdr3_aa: CASSPSGGRYEQYF
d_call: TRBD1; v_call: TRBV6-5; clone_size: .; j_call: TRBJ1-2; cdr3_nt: TGTGCCAGCAGTTACTCTAGACAGGGAGTCGGCTACACCTTC; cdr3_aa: CASSYSRQGVGYTF
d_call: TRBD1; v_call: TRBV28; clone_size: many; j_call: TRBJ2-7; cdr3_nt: TGTGCCAGCAGAGTAGGGTTGGGACAGACCTCGTCACCCTACGAGCAGTACTTC; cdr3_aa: CASRVGLGQTSSPYEQYF
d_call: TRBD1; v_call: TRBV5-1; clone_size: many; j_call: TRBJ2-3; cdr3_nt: TGCGCCAGCACCAGGACAGGGGATGGCACAGATACGCAGTATTTT; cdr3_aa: CASTRTGDGTDTQYF
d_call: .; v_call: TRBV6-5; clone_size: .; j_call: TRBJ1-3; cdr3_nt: TGTGCCAGCAGCCCTACAGCGAGGGAGGGAAACACCATATATTTT; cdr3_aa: CASSPTAREGNTIYF
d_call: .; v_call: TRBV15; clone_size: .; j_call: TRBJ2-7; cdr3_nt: TGTGCCACCAGCGGAGACATAACAGGGCACGAGCAGTACTTC; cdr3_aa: CATSGDITGHEQYF
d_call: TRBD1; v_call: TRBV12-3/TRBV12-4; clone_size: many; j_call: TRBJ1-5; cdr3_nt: TGTGCCAGCAGTCCGGACAGGGCTCAGCCCCAGCATTTT; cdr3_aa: CASSPDRAQPQHF
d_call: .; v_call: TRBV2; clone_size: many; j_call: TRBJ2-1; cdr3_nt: TGTGCCAGCACGGACTTCAATGAGCAGTTCTTC; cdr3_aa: CASTDFNEQFF
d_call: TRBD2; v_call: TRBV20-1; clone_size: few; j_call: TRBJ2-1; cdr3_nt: TGCAGTGCTAGGGCCACGGAGCGGGGGTACAATGAGCAGTTCTTC; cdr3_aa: CSARATERGYNEQFF
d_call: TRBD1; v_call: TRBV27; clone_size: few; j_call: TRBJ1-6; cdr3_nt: TGTGCCAGCAGTTGGGGGACAGGGGTTGTTTCACCCCTCCACTTT; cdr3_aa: CASSWGTGVVSPLHF
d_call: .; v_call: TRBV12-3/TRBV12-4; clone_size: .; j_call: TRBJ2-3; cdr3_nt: TGTGCCAGCAGTTCCGTGAATCTTTTCACAGATACGCAGTATTTT; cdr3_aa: CASSSVNLFTDTQYF
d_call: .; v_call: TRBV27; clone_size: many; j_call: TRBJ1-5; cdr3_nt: TGTGCCAGCAGTTTTGCGGGGGTCAATCAGCCCCAGCATTTT; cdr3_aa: CASSFAGVNQPQHF
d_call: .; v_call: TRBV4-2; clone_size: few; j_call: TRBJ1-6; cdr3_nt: TGTGCCAGCAGCGTTAAATCGGATAGCTCCTATAATTCACCCCTCCACTTT; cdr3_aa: CASSVKSDSSYNSPLHF
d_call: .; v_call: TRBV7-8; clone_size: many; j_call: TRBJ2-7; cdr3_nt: TGTGCCAGCAGCTCGCCAACTAGGGGCGAGCAGTACTTC; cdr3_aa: CASSSPTRGEQYF
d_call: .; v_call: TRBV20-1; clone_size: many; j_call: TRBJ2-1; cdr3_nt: TGCAGTGCTAGACCTACCGGGGGGCTCGTCAATGAGCAGTTCTTC; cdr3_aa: CSARPTGGLVNEQFF
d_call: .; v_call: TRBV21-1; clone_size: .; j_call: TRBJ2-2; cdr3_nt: TGTGCCATCTCGAAAACCCAGTCCGGCAGAAACACCGGGGAGCTGTTTTTT; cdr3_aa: CAISKTQSGRNTGELFF
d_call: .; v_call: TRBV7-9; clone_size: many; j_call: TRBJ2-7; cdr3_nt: TGTGCCAGCAGCCCCTTGGGAACCCTCTACGAGCAGTACTTC; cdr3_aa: CASSPLGTLYEQYF
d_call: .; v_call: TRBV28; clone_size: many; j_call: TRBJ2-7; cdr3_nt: TGTGCCAGCAGTTTCCCGACTCAGGGATACGAGCAGTACTTC; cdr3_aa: CASSFPTQGYEQYF